This TCR beta chain is from a study of identical twins. The CDR3 contains 15 residues. Germline V gives CDR1 SGHDN, CDR2 FVKESK. The ends lost 4 bases at V and 3 bases at J; junction bases unmatched: 8. TCRdb re-called the 5' RACE reads through MiXCR, storing one row per CDR3 protein. The data show approximately 240,000 distinct CDR3 sequences, over 12% seen once. The chain recombines TRBV14 with TRBJ1-2; 7 bases fit TRBD1. The sequence came from a woman under 30 in good health. The sequenced material came from memory (CD45RO+) T cells sorted from blood. This CDR3 is CASSPGRGGHYGYTF. Written as DNA, the CDR3 is TGTGCCAGCAGCCCTGGGCGAGGGGGCCACTATGGCTACACCTTC. Looking up the rest from reference TRBV14 and TRBJ1-2 gives the full variable domain: EAGVTQFPSHSVIEKGQTVTLRCDPISGHDNLYWYRRVMGKEIKFLLHFVKESKQDESGMPNNRFLAERTGGTYSTLKVQPAELEDSGVYFCASSPGRGGHYGYTFGSGTRLTVV.